Following are 15 T cell receptor beta chains from one sample sequenced in a study of radiotherapy plus CTLA-4 blockade in lung cancer. Data came from immunoSEQ multiplex PCR; TCRdb stores just in-frame clones and leaves some out. Altogether under 110,000 clones are present, 70% to 90% being singletons, with the ten largest covering around 2%. The source material was peripheral blood, sampled from a patient treated with radiotherapy plus ipilimumab. These receptors were collected from a human donor with non-small cell lung cancer that progressed on radiotherapy plus ipilimumab. Some clones in this sample may be carry-over from other donors' samples.

The J gene is TRBJ2-5, the V gene TRBV4-1; 11 nucleotides line up with TRBD2. The V and J ends lost 4 bases and 5 bases, in that order; junction bases with no gene match: 6. The germline V gene encodes CDR1 MGHRA and CDR2 YSYEKL. This CDR3 comprises 15 residues. The CDR3 here is CASSLQLAGEETQYF. The CDR3 bases are TGCGCCAGCAGCCTGCAACTAGCGGGGGAGGAGACCCAGTACTTC.

The rearrangement uses TRBV30 and TRBJ1-1; TRBD1 is a possible D gene (6 bases). From germline, CDR1 is GTSNPN and CDR2 SVGIG (reference sequence). The CDR3 loop spans 14 amino acids. Trimming took 0 bases from V and 2 from J, leaving 10 bases between them. CDR3 region: CAWSVGGSNTEAFF. The CDR3 DNA reads as TGTGCCTGGAGTGTAGGGGGGTCAAACACTGAAGCTTTCTTT.

The chain is built from TRBV10-3 and TRBJ1-3, with TRBD1 identical over 8 bases. From germline, CDR1 is ENHRY and CDR2 SYGVKD. Trimming removed 7 bases from V and 0 bases from J; junction bases left unmatched: 11. The CDR3 length is 17 residues. The CDR3 reads CAIISGTGPTSGNTIYF. CDR3 nucleotides: TGTGCCATCATTTCCGGGACAGGCCCCACCTCTGGAAACACCATATATTTT.

J is TRBJ1-5 and V is TRBV7-9; unclear D gene. CDR3 length: 17 amino acids. Germline-derived CDR1 and CDR2 are SEHNR and FQNEAQ (reference sequence). V was cut by 1 base and J by 0 bases, with 13 bases left in between. The CDR3 loop is CASSLVYSMPSNQPQHF. In DNA form, the CDR3 reads TGTGCCAGCAGCTTAGTTTACAGTATGCCTAGCAATCAGCCCCAGCATTTT.

This chain uses TRBV10-3 with TRBJ2-2; a weak D match, TRBD1 (6 bases). This CDR3 is built from 14 residues. V shed 7 bases and J shed 3 bases, with 12 bases lying between them. From germline, CDR1 is ENHRY and CDR2 SYGVKD. As DNA, the CDR3 is TGTGCCATCAACCCACAGGGAGACACCGGGGAGCTGTTTTTT. Its translation is CAINPQGDTGELFF.

The V and J genes are TRBV18 and TRBJ1-2, with TRBD1 identical over 7 bases. There are 14 residues in the CDR3. J gave up 0 bases and V 3 bases, and 1 base lay outside the gene matches. The germline V gene encodes CDR1 KGHSH and CDR2 LQKENI. CDR3 loop: CASSPGTANYGYTF. CDR3 DNA: TGTGCCAGCTCACCCGGGACAGCTAACTATGGCTACACCTTC.

J is TRBJ1-5 and V is TRBV4-1; 7 positions agree with TRBD1. J gave up 5 bases and V 1 base, and 5 bases lay outside the gene matches. Germline assignment: CDR1 MGHRA and CDR2 YSYEKL. The CDR3 has 15 amino acids. The CDR3 spells CASSQGRTGHQPQHF. In nucleotides, the CDR3 is TGCGCCAGCAGCCAAGGGAGGACAGGCCATCAGCCCCAGCATTTT.

This clone has only one observation. The chain has TRBV5-1 and TRBJ2-1; 10 bases align to TRBD1. Germline CDR1 SGHRS, CDR2 YFSETQ. This CDR3 is 15 amino acids long. V was clipped by 4 bases and J by 5 bases; unmatched bases: 6. The CDR3 DNA follows: TGCGCCAGCAGCCAGACAGGGGGCTTGAACAATGAGCAGTTCTTC. It specifies CASSQTGGLNNEQFF.

The chain carries TRBV7-6 and TRBJ1-1; possibly TRBD1 for D (6 bases). Germline V gives CDR1 SGHVS, CDR2 FNYEAQ. Trimming removed 5 bases from V and 5 bases from J, with 15 bases in between. The CDR3 spans 14 residues. In DNA, the CDR3 is TGTGCCAGCAGCCAATCGGGGGGCACGACTGAAGCTTTCTTT. Residues: CASSQSGGTTEAFF. Combining the CDR3 with reference TRBV7-6 and TRBJ1-1 gives the whole variable domain GAGVSQSPRYKVTKRGQDVALRCDPISGHVSLYWYRQALGQGPEFLTYFNYEAQQDKSGLPNDRFSAERPEGSISTLTIQRTEQRDSAMYRCASSQSGGTTEAFFGQGTRLTVV.

This clone was recorded once. The V gene is TRBV11-2, the J gene TRBJ1-6, with a possible D match to TRBD1 (5 bases). Trimming removed 3 bases at V and 7 bases at J, with 13 bases between. The CDR3 runs 15 residues. In germline, CDR1 is SGHAT, CDR2 FQNNGV. The CDR3 nucleotides are TGTGCCAGCAGCTTTGGGACGTCGATGAATTCACCCCTCCACTTT. Its protein is CASSFGTSMNSPLHF. Full variable domain (remainder filled in from reference TRBV11-2 and TRBJ1-6): EAGVAQSPRYKIIEKRQSVAFWCNPISGHATLYWYQQILGQGPKLLIQFQNNGVVDDSQLPKDRFSAERLKGVDSTLKIQPAKLEDSAVYLCASSFGTSMNSPLHFGNGTRLTVT.

The V call is TRBV5-6, the J call TRBJ1-6, with 9 bases aligning to TRBD1. The CDR3 loop spans 16 amino acids. The germline V gene has CDR1 SGHDT and CDR2 YYEEEE. With V trimmed by 3 bases and J by 8 bases, 9 bases remained unmatched. CDR3 in amino acids: CASSYQDRGNDSPLHF. The CDR3 DNA is TGTGCCAGCAGCTACCAAGACAGGGGGAATGATTCACCCCTCCACTTT.

The chain combines TRBV7-2 with TRBJ1-5; D might be TRBD1 (5 bases). Between the trimmed V and J ends, which lost 3 bases and 5 bases, there was a span of 11 bases. Germline V lookup: CDR1 SGHTA, CDR2 FQGNSA. The CDR3 totals 14 residues. In DNA, the CDR3 is TGTGCCAGCAGCTTTACAGGCAGAGATCAGCCCCAGCATTTT. This translates into CASSFTGRDQPQHF.

This clone appeared a few times. The chain employs TRBV2 and TRBJ1-6; tentative D call: TRBD1 (5 bases). The CDR3 totals 14 residues. From germline, CDR1 is SNHLY and CDR2 FYNNEI. Trimming removed 11 bases at V and 7 bases at J, with 18 bases between. The CDR3 coding sequence is TGTGCCCGTACCGGGACCACAAGAAATTCACCCCTCCACTTT. Protein product: CARTGTTRNSPLHF.

This clone came up a few times. V usage is TRBV10-3 and J usage is TRBJ1-4; 8 nucleotides align to TRBD1. V lost 7 bases, J lost 8 bases, and 9 bases stayed unmatched. The CDR3 loop spans 14 amino acids. From germline, CDR1 is ENHRY and CDR2 SYGVKD. The CDR3 DNA follows: TGTGCCATCACCCCGGACAGGGCGGGGGAAAAACTGTTTTTT. This gives the protein CAITPDRAGEKLFF.

Notes on this clone: The same CDR3 can be traced to other DNA sequences in this sample. This sequence joins TRBV19 and TRBJ1-2; D is possibly TRBD1 (5 bases). There are 14 residues in the CDR3. Trimming stripped 1 base from V and 4 bases from J, with 10 bases between. Germline V lookup: CDR1 LNHDA, CDR2 SQIVND (reference sequence). CDR3 bases: TGTGCCAGTAGTATAGTTCCAGGGATCTATGGCTACACCTTC. Translating it yields CASSIVPGIYGYTF.